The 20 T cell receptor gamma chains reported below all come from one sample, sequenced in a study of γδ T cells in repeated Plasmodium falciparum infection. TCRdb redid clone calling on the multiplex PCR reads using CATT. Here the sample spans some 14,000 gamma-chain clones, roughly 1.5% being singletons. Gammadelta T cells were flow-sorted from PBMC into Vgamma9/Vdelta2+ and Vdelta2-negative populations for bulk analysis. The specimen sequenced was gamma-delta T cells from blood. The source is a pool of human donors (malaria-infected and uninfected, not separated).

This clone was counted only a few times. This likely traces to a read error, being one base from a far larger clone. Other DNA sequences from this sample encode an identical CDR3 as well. CDR3 region: CATWDSRYKKLF. The CDR3 nucleotides are TGTGCCACCTGGGATAGTCGCTATAAGAAACTCTTT. V is TRGV8 and J is TRGJ1 or TRGJ2. From germline, CDR1 is VENAVY and CDR2 YDSYNSRV. The CDR3 runs 12 residues. V gave up 1 base and J gave up 7 bases; unmatched junction bases: 4.

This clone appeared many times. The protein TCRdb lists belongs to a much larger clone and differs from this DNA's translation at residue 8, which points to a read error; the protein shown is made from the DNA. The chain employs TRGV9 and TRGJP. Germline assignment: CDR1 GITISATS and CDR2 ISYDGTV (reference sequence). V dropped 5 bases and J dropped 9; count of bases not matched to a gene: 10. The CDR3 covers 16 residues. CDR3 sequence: CALWAQGGLGKKIKVF. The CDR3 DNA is TGTGCCTTGTGGGCCCAAGGTGGGTTGGGCAAAAAAATCAAGGTATTT.

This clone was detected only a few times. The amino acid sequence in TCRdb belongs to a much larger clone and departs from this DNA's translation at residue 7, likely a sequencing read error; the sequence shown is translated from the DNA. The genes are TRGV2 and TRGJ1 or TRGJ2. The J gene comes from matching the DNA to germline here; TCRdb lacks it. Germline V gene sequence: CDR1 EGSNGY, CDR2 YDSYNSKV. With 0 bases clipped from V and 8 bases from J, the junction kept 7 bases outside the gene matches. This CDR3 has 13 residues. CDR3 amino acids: CATWDGTRHKKLF. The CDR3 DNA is TGTGCCACCTGGGACGGGACTCGCCATAAGAAACTCTTT.

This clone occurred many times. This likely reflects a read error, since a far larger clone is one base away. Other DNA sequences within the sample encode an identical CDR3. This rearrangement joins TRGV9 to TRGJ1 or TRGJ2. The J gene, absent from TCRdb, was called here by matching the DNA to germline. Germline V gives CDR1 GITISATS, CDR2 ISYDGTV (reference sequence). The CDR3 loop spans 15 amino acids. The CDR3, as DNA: TGTGCTTTGTGGGAGGTTCCCCGGAATTATTATAAGAAACTCTTT. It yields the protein CALWEVPRNYYKKLF.

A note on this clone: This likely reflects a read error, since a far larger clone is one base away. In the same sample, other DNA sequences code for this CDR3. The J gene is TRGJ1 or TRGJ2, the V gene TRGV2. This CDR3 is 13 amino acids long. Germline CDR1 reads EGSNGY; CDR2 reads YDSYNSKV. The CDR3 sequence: CATWDGPRHKKLF. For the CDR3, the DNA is TGTGCCACCTGGGACGGGCCTCGCCATAAGAAACTTTTT.

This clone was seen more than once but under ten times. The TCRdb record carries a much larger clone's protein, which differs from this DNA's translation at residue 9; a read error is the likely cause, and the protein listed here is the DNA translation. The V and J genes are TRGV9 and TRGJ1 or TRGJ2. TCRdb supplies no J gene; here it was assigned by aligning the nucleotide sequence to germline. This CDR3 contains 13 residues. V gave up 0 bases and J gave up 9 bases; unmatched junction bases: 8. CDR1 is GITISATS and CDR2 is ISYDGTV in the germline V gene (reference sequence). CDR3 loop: CALWEVRGGKKLF. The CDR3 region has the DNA TGTGCCTTGTGGGAGGTGAGGGGGGGTAAGAAACTCTTT.

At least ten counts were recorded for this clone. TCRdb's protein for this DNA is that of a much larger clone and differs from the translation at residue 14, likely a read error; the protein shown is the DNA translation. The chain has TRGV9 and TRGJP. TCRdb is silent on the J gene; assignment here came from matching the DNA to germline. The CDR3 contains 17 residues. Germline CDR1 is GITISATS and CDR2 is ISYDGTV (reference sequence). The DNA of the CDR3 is TGTGCCTTGTGGGAGGTGAAGGCCAAGTTGGGCAAAAAAACCAAGGTATTT. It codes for CALWEVKAKLGKKTKVF.

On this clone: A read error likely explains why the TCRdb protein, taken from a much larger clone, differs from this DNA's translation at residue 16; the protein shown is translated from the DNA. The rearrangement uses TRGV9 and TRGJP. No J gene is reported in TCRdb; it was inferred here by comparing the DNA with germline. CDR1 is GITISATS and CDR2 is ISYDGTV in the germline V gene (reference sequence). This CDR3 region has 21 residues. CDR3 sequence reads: CALWEPAPEAMQELGEKIKVF. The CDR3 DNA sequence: TGTGCCTTGTGGGAGCCGGCACCGGAGGCGATGCAAGAGTTGGGCGAAAAAATCAAGGTATTT.

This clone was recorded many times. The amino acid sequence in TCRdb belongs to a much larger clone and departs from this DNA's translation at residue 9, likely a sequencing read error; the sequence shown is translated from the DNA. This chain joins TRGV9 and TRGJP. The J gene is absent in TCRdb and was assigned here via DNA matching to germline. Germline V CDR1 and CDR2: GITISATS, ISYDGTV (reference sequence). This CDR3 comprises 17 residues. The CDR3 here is CALWELHQGLGKKIKVF. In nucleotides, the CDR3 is TGTGCCTTGTGGGAGCTACATCAAGGGTTGGGCAAAAAAATCAAGGTATTT.

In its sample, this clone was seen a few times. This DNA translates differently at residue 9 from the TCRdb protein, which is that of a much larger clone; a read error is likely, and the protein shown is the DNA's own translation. In DNA, the CDR3 is TGTGCCTTGTGGGATTCGAATTATGATAAGAAACTCTTT. This sequence encodes CALWDSNYDKKLF. The chain uses TRGV9 and TRGJ1 or TRGJ2. TCRdb gives no J gene; it was assigned here by matching the DNA to germline. The CDR3 extends over 13 amino acids. Germline-derived CDR1 and CDR2 are GITISATS and ISYDGTV (reference sequence).

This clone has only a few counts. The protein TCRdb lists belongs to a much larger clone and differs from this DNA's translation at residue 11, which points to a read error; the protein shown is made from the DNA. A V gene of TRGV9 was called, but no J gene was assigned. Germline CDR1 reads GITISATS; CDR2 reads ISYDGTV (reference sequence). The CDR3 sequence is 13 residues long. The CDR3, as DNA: TGTGCCTTGTGCCCTAGACCTTATTATAAGAGACTCTTT. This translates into CALCPRPYYKRLF.

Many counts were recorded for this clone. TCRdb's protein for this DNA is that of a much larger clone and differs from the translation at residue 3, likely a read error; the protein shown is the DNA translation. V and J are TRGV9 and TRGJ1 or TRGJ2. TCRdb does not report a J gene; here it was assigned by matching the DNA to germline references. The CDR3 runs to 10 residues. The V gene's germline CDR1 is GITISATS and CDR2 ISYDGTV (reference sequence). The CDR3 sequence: CASWENEKLF. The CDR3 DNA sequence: TGTGCCTCGTGGGAGAATGAGAAACTCTTT.

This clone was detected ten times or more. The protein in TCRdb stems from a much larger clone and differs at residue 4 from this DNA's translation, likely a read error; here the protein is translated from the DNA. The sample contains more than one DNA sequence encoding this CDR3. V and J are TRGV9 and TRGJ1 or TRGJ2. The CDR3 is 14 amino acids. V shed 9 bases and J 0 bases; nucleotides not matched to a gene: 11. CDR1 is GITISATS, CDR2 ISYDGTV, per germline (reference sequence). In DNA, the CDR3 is TGTGCCTTGCGGGGCGATTCGAATTATTATAAGAAACTCTTT. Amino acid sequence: CALRGDSNYYKKLF.

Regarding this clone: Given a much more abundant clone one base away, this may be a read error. The CDR3 coding sequence is TGCGCCACCTGGGACGGGGGGGTGAAACTCTTT. The encoded protein is CATWDGGVKLF. V and J are TRGV2 and TRGJ1 or TRGJ2. Here the J gene was assigned by germline matching of the DNA, as TCRdb has none. Per germline, CDR1 EGSNGY and CDR2 YDSYNSKV. This CDR3 has 11 residues.

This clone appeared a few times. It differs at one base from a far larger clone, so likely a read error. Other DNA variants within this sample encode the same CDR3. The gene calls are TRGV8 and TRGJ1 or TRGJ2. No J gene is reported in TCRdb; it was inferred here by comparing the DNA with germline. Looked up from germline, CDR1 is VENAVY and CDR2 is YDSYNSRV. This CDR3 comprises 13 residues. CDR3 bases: TGTGCTACCTGGGATAGGCGACGTTATAAGAAACTCTTT. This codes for CATWDRRRYKKLF.

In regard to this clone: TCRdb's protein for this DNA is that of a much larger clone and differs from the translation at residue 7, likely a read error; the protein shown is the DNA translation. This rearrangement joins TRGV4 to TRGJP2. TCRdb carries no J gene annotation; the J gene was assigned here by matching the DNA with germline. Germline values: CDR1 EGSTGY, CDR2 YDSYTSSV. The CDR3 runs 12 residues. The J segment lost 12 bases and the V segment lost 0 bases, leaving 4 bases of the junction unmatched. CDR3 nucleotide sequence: TGTGCCACCTGGGATGGGAACGGGATCAAGACGTTT. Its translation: CATWDGNGIKTF.

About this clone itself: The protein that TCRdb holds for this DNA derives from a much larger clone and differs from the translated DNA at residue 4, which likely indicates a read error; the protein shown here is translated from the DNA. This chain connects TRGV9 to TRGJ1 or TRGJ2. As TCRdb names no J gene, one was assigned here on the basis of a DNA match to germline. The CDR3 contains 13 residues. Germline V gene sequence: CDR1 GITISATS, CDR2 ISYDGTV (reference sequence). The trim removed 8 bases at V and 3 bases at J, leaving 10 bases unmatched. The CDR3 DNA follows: TGTGCCTTGTACCCTAGACCTTATTATAAGAAACTCTTT. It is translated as CALYPRPYYKKLF.

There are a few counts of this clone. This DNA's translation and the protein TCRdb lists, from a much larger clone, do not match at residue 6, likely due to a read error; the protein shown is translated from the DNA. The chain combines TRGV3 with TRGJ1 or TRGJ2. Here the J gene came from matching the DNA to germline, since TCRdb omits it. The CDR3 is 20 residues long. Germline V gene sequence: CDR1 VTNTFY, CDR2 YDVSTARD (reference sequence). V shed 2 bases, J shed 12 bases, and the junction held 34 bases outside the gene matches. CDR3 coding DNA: TGTGCCACCTGGGACAAGCCTTATTGGTCGCCTCATATATCCCCTTTAGGGAAACTCTTT. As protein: CATWDKPYWSPHISPLGKLF.

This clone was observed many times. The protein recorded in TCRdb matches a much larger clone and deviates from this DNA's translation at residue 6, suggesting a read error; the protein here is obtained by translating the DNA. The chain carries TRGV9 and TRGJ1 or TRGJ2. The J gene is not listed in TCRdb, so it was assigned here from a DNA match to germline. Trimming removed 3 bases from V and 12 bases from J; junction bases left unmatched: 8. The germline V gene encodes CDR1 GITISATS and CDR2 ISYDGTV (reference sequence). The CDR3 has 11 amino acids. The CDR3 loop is CALWESPGKLF. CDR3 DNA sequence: TGTGCCTTGTGGGAGTCCCCGGGGAAACTCTTT.

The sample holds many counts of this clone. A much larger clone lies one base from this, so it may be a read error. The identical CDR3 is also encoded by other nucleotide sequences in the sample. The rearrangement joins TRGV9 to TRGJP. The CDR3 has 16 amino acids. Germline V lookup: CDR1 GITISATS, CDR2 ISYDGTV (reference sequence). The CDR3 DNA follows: TGTGCCTTGTGGGAGACCCAAGAATTGGGCAAAAAAATCAAGGTATTT. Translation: CALWETQELGKKIKVF.